These T cell receptor beta chains were read from a single sample in a study of naive and memory T cell subsets. TCRdb called the UMI-ligation and nested PCR reads again in MiXCR, with one record for every CDR3 protein. The sample consists of 100,000 to 150,000 distinct CDR3 sequences, 35% to 40% of them appearing once. The sample consisted of central memory CD4+ T cells from blood. Receptors were obtained from a human donor in good health. Both conserved end residues are part of each CDR3. D genes are given only for firm matches. Not every row has a clone size; where given, it reads once, few, many or a size class.

clone_size d_call j_call v_call cdr3_aa cdr3_nt
. TRBD2 TRBJ2-1 TRBV30 CASWTSGRNEQFF TGTGCCTCGTGGACTAGCGGGAGGAATGAGCAGTTCTTC
. . TRBJ1-1 TRBV28 CASSLLWGGEAFF TGTGCCAGCAGTTTACTGTGGGGAGGTGAAGCTTTCTTT
many . TRBJ2-7 TRBV5-1 CASEYSYEQYF TGCGCCTCCGAGTACTCCTACGAGCAGTACTTC
. . TRBJ2-1 TRBV19 CASSIAGRDGNEQFF TGTGCCAGTAGTATAGCAGGGCGCGACGGCAATGAGCAGTTCTTC
few TRBD2 TRBJ2-2 TRBV20-1 CSAPIRTSGRSGELFF TGCAGTGCCCCCATCCGGACTAGCGGGAGGTCCGGGGAGCTGTTTTTT
. . TRBJ2-2 TRBV25-1 CASSEAKLGGTFSTGELFF TGTGCCAGCAGTGAAGCGAAACTTGGCGGGACCTTTTCGACCGGGGAGCTGTTTTTT
once . TRBJ2-1 TRBV19 CASRLLSWGEQFF TGTGCCAGCAGATTACTTTCGTGGGGTGAGCAGTTCTTC
few . TRBJ2-1 TRBV24-1 CATSDLHRGNNEQFF TGTGCCACCAGTGATTTGCATAGGGGGAACAATGAGCAGTTCTTC
few . TRBJ2-5 TRBV18 CASSPSEGETQYF TGTGCCAGCTCACCCTCCGAGGGCGAGACCCAGTACTTC
. TRBD1 TRBJ2-1 TRBV7-3 CASSFARQGPNEQFF TGTGCCAGCAGTTTCGCCAGACAGGGACCCAATGAGCAGTTCTTC